This T cell receptor (beta chain) was identified in a study of blood T cell repertoires in COVID-19 (dated by TCRdb to about 2020). Turning to the overall study: Collaborator samples came from the United States, Italy and Spain and covered acute and convalescent phases of COVID-19. Where available, HLA class I and class II types were obtained from metadata supplied by the sample provider rather than from assay-based typing. The material from the prospective study consisted of cDNA or gDNA derived from T cells, B-cell-depleted T cells, or PBMCs. Subjects who had been exposed to COVID-19, were actively infected with it, or had recovered from it provided the deeply sampled blood TCRbeta repertoires that made up the dataset. The sample metadata nearly always contained a de-identified subject ID, COVID-19 status, age in years and sex. A freely available public database, intended as a resource for researchers studying the immune response to SARS-CoV-2, is where the repertoires were released. The samples were drawn from the first 160 participants of the ongoing ImmuneRACE study and from 950 to 1,500 subjects provided by 6 global collaborators.

The CDR3 sequence holds 14 residues, the cysteine and phenylalanine included. Just CDR3 DNA is preserved here, 42 bases in frame from base 1. The junction carries 21 bases between V and J, which are trimmed by 7 bases and 6 bases respectively. CDR1 and CDR2 are drawn from the germline V gene: SQVTM, ANQGSEA. TCRbeta CDR3 regions were amplified from genomic DNA using the immunoSEQ Assay, a bias-controlled multiplex PCR. The source study handled its data this way. Within the assay, amplification of reference gene primers was used to estimate how many nucleated cells each sample contained. To quantify the absolute abundance of each unique TCRbeta CDR3 rearrangement, sequence reads were collapsed and filtered. For each sample, productive Simpson clonality was calculated by taking the square root of Simpson's diversity index across productive rearrangements. TCRdb stores this immuneACCESS table with in-frame sequences only. Part of the clones is absent; in the studies checked, under half of the shortfall reflects unresolved V genes, and no reason is known for the rest. V, J and clone size are taken as reported in that table, and D and trimming were inferred from the DNA itself. This sample is represented by tens of thousands of clones; 87% of them were singletons. The ten largest clones represent 3% of the sample.

Whole blood was collected in K2EDTA tubes by collaborating institutions according to the institutions' own protocols. Collaborator samples were shipped for TCRbeta analysis as frozen whole blood, isolated PBMCs, or DNA extracted from either sample type. Regarding this clone: Its antigen remains undetermined. No per-base quality is available; no much larger clone lies one base away.

Beyond this particular receptor, the publication reports: Clinical and demographic metadata were provided uncurated, with the amount varying by source and participant.

Sequenced: peripheral blood. The sequence came from a woman in her forties or fifties with active or convalescent COVID-19. The sequence links TRBV29-1 to TRBJ1-2; tentative D gene TRBD1, with 6 bases matching. The nucleotides are TGCAGCGGACAGAATTCTGGGGGGGGCGATGGCTACACCTTC. It specifies CSGQNSGGGDGYTF.